This TCR beta chain was captured in a study of naive and memory T cell subsets. Findings of the study overall: Naive repertoires, especially CD8, held a few larger clonotypes, possibly memory cells re-expressing CD45RA. Activation and differentiation may alter RNA-based TCR counts.

This clonotype occurred a few times. Its specificity is not known. After CD4 positive bead selection, the CD4-negative fraction gave CD8 T cells. Cells stained for CD3, CD4, CD8, CD45RA, CD27 and viability were sorted into four CD45RA/CD27 subsets. The beta constant-region primer was an equimolar mix of two oligonucleotides covering TRBC1 and TRBC2. Nested alpha and beta constant-region primers with the SP2 primer drove four PCR rounds on ligated cDNA. MiXCR, run by TCRdb on the UMI-ligation and nested PCR reads, gives a single entry per CDR3 protein. The data hold roughly 100,000 distinct CDR3 sequences, with 14% observed a single time. From germline, CDR1 is DFQATT and CDR2 SNEGSKA (reference sequence). This CDR3 is built from 19 residues. V gave up 2 bases and J gave up 8 bases, with 33 bases separating them.

This clonotype was sampled from a human donor in good health. The chain carries TRBV20-1 and TRBJ1-2; no definite D call. The specimen sequenced was naive CD8+ T cells from blood. The CDR3 protein is CSARLHRSQVMRQVGGYTF. The CDR3, as DNA: TGCAGTGCTAGACTCCACCGATCCCAAGTCATGCGGCAAGTGGGAGGCTACACCTTC.